Each of the 15 T cell receptor beta chains below was sequenced from the same sample in a study of T cell changes during pregnancy in multiple sclerosis. Libraries were prepared by immunoSEQ multiplex PCR; TCRdb keeps only in-frame clonotypes and omits some of them. The sample includes roughly 100,000 clones, around 90% of them seen just once. Sequencing was performed on peripheral blood, taken after pregnancy. All receptors come from a female donor with multiple sclerosis, enrolled in a pregnancy study.

The chain combines TRBV6-5 with TRBJ1-5; tentative D call: TRBD1 (5 bases). The germline V gene encodes CDR1 MNHEY and CDR2 SVGAGI. The V gene lost 7 bases and the J gene lost 6 bases, with 10 bases spanning the gap. The CDR3 is 12 residues long. CDR3 in DNA: TGTGCCAGCAAAGGGGTGGGTCAGCCCCAGCATTTT. The encoded protein is CASKGVGQPQHF.

The chain combines TRBV7-2 with TRBJ1-5, with D tentatively TRBD1 (5 bases). This CDR3 comprises 15 residues. Germline CDR1 SGHTA, CDR2 FQGNSA. The germline V and J ends were trimmed by 1 base and 5 bases, with 12 bases remaining between them. This CDR3 reads CASSLDRGEHQPQHF. The CDR3 DNA is TGTGCCAGCAGCTTAGATAGGGGCGAGCATCAGCCCCAGCATTTT.

The chain is built from TRBV5-8 and TRBJ2-7, with D perhaps matching TRBD2 (6 bases). V was pared by 4 bases and J by 0 bases, with 20 bases between. The V gene's germline CDR1 is SGHTS and CDR2 YDEGEE. The CDR3 length is 17 residues. The CDR3 bases are TGTGCCAGCAGCCAGCGGAGGGGAGGACCAAACTCCTACGAGCAGTACTTC. Residues: CASSQRRGGPNSYEQYF. Full variable domain (remainder filled in from reference TRBV5-8 and TRBJ2-7): EAGVTQSPTHLIKTRGQQATLRCSPISGHTSVYWYQQALGLGLQFLLWYDEGEERNRGNFPPRFSGRQFPNYSSELNVNALELEDSALYLCASSQRRGGPNSYEQYFGPGTRLTVT.

V and J are TRBV18 and TRBJ2-1; D may be TRBD1 (5 bases). The germline CDR1 and CDR2 sequences are KGHSH and LQKENI. CDR3 length: 15 residues. V was cut by 2 bases and J by 9 bases, with 17 bases left in between. This chain's CDR3 is CASSPEGAPAVEQFF. As DNA, the CDR3 is TGTGCCAGCTCACCAGAAGGGGCCCCAGCAGTTGAGCAGTTCTTC.

The chain couples TRBV11-2 to TRBJ2-3; D perhaps matches TRBD2 (6 bases). V was shortened by 2 bases and J by 2 bases, with 11 bases between the two germline ends. Per germline, CDR1 SGHAT and CDR2 FQNNGV. The CDR3 runs 15 residues. The CDR3 loop is CASSLSGSPTDTQYF. The CDR3, as DNA: TGTGCCAGCAGCTTAAGCGGGTCACCCACAGATACGCAGTATTTT.

The CDR3 protein is CASSPVQGTSVLSSYNEQFF. The CDR3 DNA reads as TGCGCCAGCAGCCCCGTCCAAGGTACTAGCGTTTTAAGCTCCTACAATGAGCAGTTCTTC. The chain couples TRBV4-1 to TRBJ2-1, with TRBD2 matching over 7 bases. Per the germline V gene, CDR1 is MGHRA and CDR2 is YSYEKL. CDR3 length: 20 amino acids. V was pared by 4 bases and J by 0 bases, with 18 bases of the junction left unmatched.

The CDR3 DNA reads TGTGCCAGCAGCTCCGGGACAGGAGGTTCACCCCTCCACTTT. It translates to CASSSGTGGSPLHF. The chain joins TRBV7-3 to TRBJ1-6; 8 bases match TRBD1. CDR1 is SGHTA, CDR2 FQGTGA, per germline. This CDR3 has 14 amino acids. The V gene end was trimmed by 4 bases and the J gene end by 9 bases; junction bases not matched to a gene: 5.

The rearrangement uses TRBV7-2 and TRBJ2-1; 10 bases map to TRBD2. The CDR3 sequence is 16 residues long. With V trimmed by 3 bases and J by 9 bases, 11 bases remained unmatched. CDR1 and CDR2 from the germline V gene are SGHTA and FQGNSA. The CDR3 DNA reads as TGTGCCAGCAGCTTCCGCGGGGAGCGGGGGGGCTTTGAGCAGTTCTTC. Its protein is CASSFRGERGGFEQFF. The variable domain in full, completed from reference TRBV7-2 and TRBJ2-1, reads GAGVSQSPSNKVTEKGKDVELRCDPISGHTALYWYRQSLGQGLEFLIYFQGNSAPDKSGLPSDRFSAERTGGSVSTLTIQRTQQEDSAVYLCASSFRGERGGFEQFFGPGTRLTVL.

This sequence joins TRBV6-1 and TRBJ2-3; 7 nucleotides match TRBD1. Trimming at V came to 6 bases and at J to 1 base, leaving 7 bases not matched to a gene. Germline V gene sequence: CDR1 MNHNS, CDR2 SASEGT. The CDR3 is 15 residues long. The CDR3 loop reads CASSRTGKGTDTQYF. DNA for the CDR3: TGTGCCAGCAGCAGGACAGGTAAAGGCACAGATACGCAGTATTTT.

This chain joins TRBV2 and TRBJ2-1; D remains unclear. Germline CDR1 SNHLY, CDR2 FYNNEI. The V gene lost 5 bases and the J gene lost 9 bases, with 5 bases spanning the gap. CDR3 length: 10 amino acids. The CDR3 sequence: CASSYFEQFF. DNA for the CDR3: TGTGCCAGCAGTTACTTTGAGCAGTTCTTC.

This clone occurred once. The V gene is TRBV18, the J gene TRBJ2-7, with 7 nucleotides matching TRBD2. The CDR3 consists of 14 residues. Germline-derived CDR1 and CDR2 are KGHSH and LQKENI. V lost 5 bases to trimming and J lost 3 bases; unmatched junction nucleotides: 7. CDR3 residues: CASSAAGLLYEQYF. CDR3 nucleotide sequence: TGTGCCAGCTCAGCAGCGGGGTTACTCTACGAGCAGTACTTC. Filled out from reference TRBV18 and TRBJ2-7, the complete variable domain reads NAGVMQNPRHLVRRRGQEARLRCSPMKGHSHVYWYRQLPEEGLKFMVYLQKENIIDESGMPKERFSAEFPKEGPSILRIQQVVRGDSAAYFCASSAAGLLYEQYFGPGTRLTVT.

The chain joins TRBV10-3 to TRBJ2-7, with 11 bases that match TRBD2. The CDR3 sequence is 14 residues long. V shed 11 bases, J shed 7 bases, and the junction held 13 bases outside the gene matches. Germline-derived CDR1 and CDR2 are ENHRY and SYGVKD. In nucleotides, the CDR3 is TGTGCCGTAACGGGGACTAGCGGTTTAAGAGAGCAGTACTTC. As protein: CAVTGTSGLREQYF.

This clone was counted a single time. The chain recombines TRBV7-3 with TRBJ1-2, with D maybe TRBD1 (5 bases). Looked up from germline, CDR1 is SGHTA and CDR2 is FQGTGA. Trimming shortened V by 5 bases and J by 4 bases, and 17 bases separated the two germline ends. The CDR3 has 15 amino acids. The DNA for the CDR3 is TGTGCCAGCAGCGAGGAGGGGATCCTGGGCTATGGCTACACCTTC. Translated, it gives CASSEEGILGYGYTF.

This clone was observed a few times. The chain is built from TRBV7-7 and TRBJ1-1; D is possibly TRBD1 (5 bases). From germline, CDR1 is SSHAT and CDR2 FNYEAQ (reference sequence). The V and J ends lost 0 bases and 3 bases respectively, with 5 bases between them. The CDR3 is 13 amino acids. CDR3 region: CASSLAQDTEAFF. CDR3 DNA: TGTGCCAGCAGCTTAGCACAGGACACTGAAGCTTTCTTT.

The V and J genes are TRBV5-1 and TRBJ2-2; the D gene is possibly TRBD1 (5 bases). Trimming removed 0 bases from V and 3 bases from J, with 6 bases in between. The CDR3 runs 14 residues. Per the germline V gene, CDR1 is SGHRS and CDR2 is YFSETQ. The CDR3 region has the DNA TGCGCCAGCAGCTTGGGACAGCACACCGGGGAGCTGTTTTTT. It specifies CASSLGQHTGELFF.